The 21 T cell receptor beta chains presented below share a single source sample, sequenced in a study of regulatory T cells in long-lasting Graves disease. Indicated time point: newly diagnosed GD, antithyroid drugs for less than 3 months. Scientists built the TCR library using RNA that was extracted from PBMCs. Library construction for TCR beta used iRepertoire HTBI primers and Arm-PCR of CDR3 regions. TCRdb independently ran MiXCR on the multiplex PCR reads; one entry per CDR3 protein. The sample includes hundreds of thousands of distinct CDR3 sequences, approximately 13% of them seen just once. These sequences were also reported in another study, on T cells in Graves' hyperthyroidism and ophthalmopathy.

The sample here was peripheral blood mononuclear cells (PBMCs), taken at new diagnosis, from a patient treated with antithyroid drugs. These receptors all stem from a man aged 25-45 years with Graves disease.

This clonotype has a handful of counts. V and J are TRBV20-1 and TRBJ2-1, with D uncertain. With 4 bases removed from V and 7 bases from J, the gap between germline ends came to 5 bases. The CDR3 is 10 amino acids. Germline lookup yields CDR1 DFQATT and CDR2 SNEGSKA (reference sequence). The CDR3 region is CSATTNEQFF. The DNA for the CDR3 is TGCAGTGCTACCACGAATGAGCAGTTCTTC.

This clonotype was observed a single time. V usage is TRBV9 and J usage is TRBJ1-2; a weak D match, TRBD1 (5 bases). The CDR3 runs 15 residues. Germline CDR1 is SGDLS and CDR2 is YYNGEE. V lost 0 bases, J lost 10 bases, and 19 bases lay in between. The CDR3 protein is CASSVGHRGAGDYTF. The CDR3, as DNA: TGTGCCAGCAGCGTAGGTCATAGAGGGGCGGGTGACTACACCTTC.

The chain carries TRBV30 and TRBJ1-1; the D is unclear. V lost 4 bases and J 1 base, leaving 10 bases between the germline ends. The V gene's germline CDR1 is GTSNPN and CDR2 SVGIG (reference sequence). CDR3 size: 13 residues. The CDR3 nucleotides are TGTGCCTGGATACGGGCTTGGAACACTGAAGCTTTCTTT. Translation gives CAWIRAWNTEAFF.

This clonotype has a count of ten or more. The CDR3 sequence: CSVGGGQGFGSYEQYF. In nucleotides, the CDR3 is TGCAGCGTGGGGGGGGGACAGGGTTTTGGCTCCTACGAGCAGTACTTC. J is TRBJ2-7 and V is TRBV29-1; 9 nucleotides align to TRBD1. The germline V gene has CDR1 SQVTM and CDR2 ANQGSEA. This CDR3 is built from 16 residues. V gave up 6 bases and J gave up 0 bases; unmatched junction bases: 12.

This clonotype was detected only once. A much larger clonotype is one base distant, so this may be a read error. The conserved phenylalanine or tryptophan is not found at the CDR3 terminus, so this likely reflects a read error. The genes are TRBV2 and TRBJ2-7, with TRBD2 matching over 7 bases. The CDR3 sequence is 16 residues long. From germline, CDR1 is SNHLY and CDR2 FYNNEI. The trim removed 0 bases at V and 0 bases at J, leaving 5 bases unmatched. The CDR3 here is CASSEARLAASYEQYL. CDR3 nucleotides: TGTGCCAGCAGTGAAGCGAGACTAGCTGCCTCCTACGAGCAGTACCTC.

The chain is built from TRBV20-1 and TRBJ2-1; D is possibly TRBD2 (5 bases). The V gene's germline CDR1 is DFQATT and CDR2 SNEGSKA (reference sequence). The V end was cut by 0 bases, the J end by 8 bases, with 8 bases between. The CDR3 totals 12 residues. Here the CDR3 DNA reads TGCAGTGCTAGAGAGGTTAGCGATGAGCAGTTCTTC. Amino acid sequence: CSAREVSDEQFF.

The CDR3 spells CASSLVAGGSPLHF. CDR3 bases: TGTGCCAGCAGCTTAGTAGCGGGTGGCTCACCCCTCCACTTT. This chain uses TRBV13 with TRBJ1-6; D is uncertain. This CDR3 spans 14 amino acids. Germline V gene data show CDR1 as PRHDT and CDR2 as FYEKMQ (reference sequence). Trimming stripped 1 base from V and 10 bases from J, with 11 bases between. Filled out from reference TRBV13 and TRBJ1-6, the complete variable domain reads AAGVIQSPRHLIKEKRETATLKCYPIPRHDTVYWYQQGPGQDPQFLISFYEKMQSDKGSIPDRFSAQQFSDYHSELNMSSLELGDSALYFCASSLVAGGSPLHFGNGTRLTVT.

This clonotype has ten or more counts. This chain connects TRBV2 to TRBJ2-1, with 12 bases lining up with TRBD2. The J call is in doubt because the DNA end fits TRBJ2-5 better. This CDR3 spans 14 amino acids. Germline CDR1 and CDR2: SNHLY and FYNNEI. CDR3 bases: TGTGCCAGCGCCGGGGGACTAGCGGGAGAGACCCAGTACTTC. Translation: CASAGGLAGETQYF.

The CDR3 loop reads CATSKPDRGPYEQYF. The CDR3 coding sequence is TGTGCCACCAGCAAACCGGACAGGGGGCCCTACGAGCAGTACTTC. The J gene is TRBJ2-7, the V gene TRBV15; 11 bases are a match to TRBD1. The CDR3 sequence is 15 residues long. After removal of 4 bases from V and 2 bases from J, the junction contained 4 bases not matched to a gene. The germline gives CDR1 LNHNV, CDR2 YYDKDF (reference sequence).

This clonotype was seen repeatedly, ten times or more. One end of the junction fails to match germline, which may point to a read error. This chain connects TRBV27 to TRBJ2-2; 7 bases are a match to TRBD2. The CDR3 loop spans 16 amino acids. Germline CDR1 and CDR2: MNHEY and SMNVEV (reference sequence). CDR3 loop: CASMIGTGRNPGELFF. The CDR3 DNA reads TGTGCCAGTATGATCGGGACCGGGAGGAACCCCGGGGAGCTGTTTTTT.

This clonotype was recorded many times. V and J are TRBV19 and TRBJ1-2; D not resolved. The length of the CDR3 is 13 residues. V was pared by 10 bases and J by 4 bases, with 16 bases between. CDR1 and CDR2 from the germline V gene are LNHDA and SQIVND (reference sequence). The CDR3 is CATELPSGYGYTF. The CDR3 DNA is TGTGCCACCGAGCTCCCTTCTGGCTATGGCTACACCTTC.

In its sample, this clonotype was seen a few times. The V call is TRBV9, the J call TRBJ1-5, with TRBD1 identical over 9 bases. Germline V gene data show CDR1 as SGDLS and CDR2 as YYNGEE. This CDR3 comprises 16 residues. Trimming at V came to 3 bases and at J to 3 bases, leaving 7 bases not matched to a gene. Here the CDR3 DNA reads TGTGCCAGCAGCGGAGAGGGGACAGGGCCCAATCAGCCCCAGCATTTT. This sequence encodes CASSGEGTGPNQPQHF.

In this sample, this clonotype turned up a few times. V usage is TRBV6-1 and J usage is TRBJ2-5; the match to TRBD2 covers 8 bases. Germline CDR1 reads MNHNS; CDR2 reads SASEGT. Losses at the gene ends were 6 bases for V and 3 bases for J; bases not matched to a gene: 3. This CDR3 has 13 amino acids. Written as DNA, the CDR3 is TGTGCCAGCAGACAAGCGGGAGAAGAGACCCAGTACTTC. It is translated as CASRQAGEETQYF.

This clonotype was counted at least ten times. The chain couples TRBV2 to TRBJ2-7, with D possibly being TRBD1 or TRBD2 (5 bases each). The CDR3 length is 16 residues. Trimming removed 4 bases at V and 5 bases at J, with 21 bases between. The germline CDR1 and CDR2 sequences are SNHLY and FYNNEI. DNA of the CDR3: TGTGCCAGCAGTGTGAGTGCGGTGGGTGGGGACGACGAGCAGTACTTC. Residues: CASSVSAVGGDDEQYF.

The sample holds many counts of this clonotype. The chain recombines TRBV6-5 with TRBJ2-7; TRBD2 agrees at 14 bases. CDR1 is MNHEY and CDR2 is SVGAGI in the germline V gene. The V and J ends lost 2 bases and 6 bases, in that order; junction bases with no gene match: 12. There are 18 residues in the CDR3. In DNA, the CDR3 is TGTGCCAGCAGTTACCGGGGACTAGCGGGAGAAATACGACGCGAGCAGTACTTC. Protein product: CASSYRGLAGEIRREQYF.

The chain has TRBV14 and TRBJ2-5; D may be TRBD1 (6 bases). CDR1 SGHDN and CDR2 FVKESK come from the germline V gene. The V gene lost 4 bases and the J gene lost 3 bases, with 15 bases spanning the gap. The CDR3 runs to 15 residues. The CDR3 nucleotides read TGTGCCAGCAGCCTACTCTGGACAGCAGAAGAGACCCAGTACTTC. Translating gives CASSLLWTAEETQYF.

Here the CDR3 reads CASSPLVGRGSTEAFF. The CDR3 nucleotides are TGTGCCAGCTCACCCCTAGTCGGTAGGGGTTCGACTGAAGCTTTCTTT. The chain uses TRBV18 and TRBJ1-1; the D gene is possibly TRBD1 (5 bases). Trimming cost V 3 bases and J 5 bases, with 19 bases left between them. The CDR3 has 16 amino acids. Germline-derived CDR1 and CDR2 are KGHSH and LQKENI.

This clonotype appeared many times. The gene calls are TRBV2 and TRBJ2-2; the match to TRBD2 covers 7 bases. The CDR3 is 19 amino acids. Losses at the gene ends were 1 base for V and 4 bases for J; bases not matched to a gene: 15. The germline gives CDR1 SNHLY, CDR2 FYNNEI. CDR3 in amino acids: CASSEGFNGRESLTGELFF. For the CDR3, the DNA is TGTGCCAGCAGTGAAGGGTTCAACGGGCGGGAGTCCCTCACCGGGGAGCTGTTTTTT.

This sequence joins TRBV20-1 and TRBJ1-1, with 7 bases that match TRBD1. Unmatched junction bases numbered 6, after V lost 0 bases and J lost 8 bases. CDR1 DFQATT and CDR2 SNEGSKA come from the germline V gene (reference sequence). This CDR3 comprises 13 residues. The CDR3 sequence is CSARDAGGGEAFF. The CDR3 region has the DNA TGCAGTGCTAGAGATGCAGGAGGGGGCGAAGCTTTCTTT.

This clonotype has ten or more counts. The gene calls are TRBV7-9 and TRBJ2-5, with a weak D call TRBD2 (6 bases). The CDR3 sequence is 14 residues long. Deletions cut 5 bases from V and 2 bases from J, with 12 bases between. Germline V lookup: CDR1 SEHNR, CDR2 FQNEAQ (reference sequence). The chain's CDR3 is CASSNQRVQETQYF. The CDR3, as DNA: TGTGCCAGCAGCAACCAGCGGGTTCAAGAGACCCAGTACTTC.

This clonotype was detected many times. This rearrangement joins TRBV9 to TRBJ2-7; 12 bases match TRBD2. The germline V gene encodes CDR1 SGDLS and CDR2 YYNGEE. This CDR3 spans 16 amino acids. Trimming took 5 bases from V and 5 from J; bases not matched to a gene: 11. CDR3 DNA: TGTGCCAGCAGTCCAGGGACTAGCGGGTTTAGGAACGAGCAGTACTTC. It yields the protein CASSPGTSGFRNEQYF.